A selection of T cell receptor beta chains follows, all from one sample in a study of graft-versus-host responses after intestinal transplantation. No antigen has been identified for these receptors. Sequenced by immunoSEQ multiplex PCR; TCRdb stores in-frame clones only, minus some. The sample holds roughly 120,000 clones; just under 95% are singletons and the top ten take 0.95% to 1.5%. The sample here was unstimulated CD8+ T cells sorted from spleen or lymph node cells, taken before transplant. Source of these receptors: a human donor who was the organ donor for an intestinal transplant. Each CDR3 is given with its conserved first and last residue. Fields, in order: D gene, J gene, clone size, V gene, CDR3 DNA, CDR3 protein. The D gene is left open where the match is weak. Clone size is given for some rows only: seen once, a few or many times, or a class if the clone is expanded.

TRBD2 | TRBJ2-3 | - | TRBV28 | TGTGCCAGCAGTTTACTTAGCGGGAGGACAGATACGCAGTATTTT | CASSLLSGRTDTQYF
- | TRBJ1-1 | - | TRBV6-5 | TGTGCCAGCAGTTACGGCATCATGAACACTGAAGCTTTCTTT | CASSYGIMNTEAFF
TRBD2 | TRBJ2-7 | - | TRBV5-1 | TGCGCCAGCAGCTTACCGCGGCTAGCGGGAGTCTACGAGCAGTACTTC | CASSLPRLAGVYEQYF
TRBD1 | TRBJ1-1 | - | TRBV27 | TGTGCCAGCAGTTGGGGGACAGGGCACACTGAAGCTTTCTTT | CASSWGTGHTEAFF
TRBD2 | TRBJ2-7 | - | TRBV27 | TGTGCCAGCAGGTCTGGACTAGCGGGGGACGAGCAGTACTTC | CASRSGLAGDEQYF
- | TRBJ2-3 | - | TRBV28 | TGTGCCAGCGTCCAGGGCAGTGGGAAAGGATTGAGCACAGATACGCAGTATTTT | CASVQGSGKGLSTDTQYF
- | TRBJ2-1 | once | TRBV28 | TGTGCCAGCAGCCCTTTACTACCTTACAATGAGCAGTTCTTC | CASSPLLPYNEQFF
TRBD1 | TRBJ2-5 | - | TRBV6-5 | TGTGCCAGCAGTTACTCCGGGGCAGGGGGTTTGGAGACCCAGTACTTC | CASSYSGAGGLETQYF
TRBD1 | TRBJ2-2 | - | TRBV2 | TGTGCCAGCAGTGTCGTCGGACAGGGGAACACCGGGGAGCTGTTTTTT | CASSVVGQGNTGELFF
- | TRBJ2-7 | - | TRBV6-5 | TGTGCCAGCTCACAGCGGACCTCCTACGAGCAGTACTTC | CASSQRTSYEQYF
- | TRBJ2-1 | once | TRBV10-1 | TGCGCCAGCAGTGCTGGCTACCAGGGCTTCTCCAATGAGCAGTTCTTC | CASSAGYQGFSNEQFF
- | TRBJ2-7 | - | TRBV28 | TGTGCCAGCGGGACGGTGGCCTACGAGCAGTACTTC | CASGTVAYEQYF
- | TRBJ2-5 | - | TRBV6-6 | TGTGCCAGCAGTTACTTGCGGAAGCCCGGGGAGACCCAGTACTTC | CASSYLRKPGETQYF
TRBD1 | TRBJ2-7 | - | TRBV29-1 | TGCAGCGTTAGGGCATACAGGGGGTGTTACGAGCAGTACTTC | CSVRAYRGCYEQYF
TRBD1 | TRBJ1-1 | - | TRBV27 | TGTGCCAGCAGCTGGACAGGCCCCACTGAAGCTTTCTTT | CASSWTGPTEAFF